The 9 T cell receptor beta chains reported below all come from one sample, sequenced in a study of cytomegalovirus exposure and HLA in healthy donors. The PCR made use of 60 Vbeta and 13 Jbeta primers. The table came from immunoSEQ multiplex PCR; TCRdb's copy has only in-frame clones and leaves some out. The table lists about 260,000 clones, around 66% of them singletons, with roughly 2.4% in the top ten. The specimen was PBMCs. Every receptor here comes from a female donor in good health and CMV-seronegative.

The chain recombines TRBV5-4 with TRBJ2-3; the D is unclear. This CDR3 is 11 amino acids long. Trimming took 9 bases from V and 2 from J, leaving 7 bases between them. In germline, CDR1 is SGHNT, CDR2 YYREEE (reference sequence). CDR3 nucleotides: TGTGCCATCGTTCTCACAGATACGCAGTATTTT. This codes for CAIVLTDTQYF. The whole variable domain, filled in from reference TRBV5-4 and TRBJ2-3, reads ETGVTQSPTHLIKTRGQQVTLRCSSQSGHNTVSWYQQALGQGPQFIFQYYREEENGRGNFPPRFSGLQFPNYSSELNVNALELDDSALYLCAIVLTDTQYFGPGTRLTVL.

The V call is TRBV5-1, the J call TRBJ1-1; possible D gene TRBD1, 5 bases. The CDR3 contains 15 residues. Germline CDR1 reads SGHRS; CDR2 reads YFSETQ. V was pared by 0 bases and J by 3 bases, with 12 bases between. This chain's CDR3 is CASSLDGGSDTEAFF. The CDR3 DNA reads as TGCGCCAGCAGCTTGGACGGGGGGTCGGACACTGAAGCTTTCTTT. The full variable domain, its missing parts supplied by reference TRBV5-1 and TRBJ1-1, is KAGVTQTPRYLIKTRGQQVTLSCSPISGHRSVSWYQQTPGQGLQFLFEYFSETQRNKGNFPGRFSGRQFSNSRSEMNVSTLELGDSALYLCASSLDGGSDTEAFFGQGTRLTVV.

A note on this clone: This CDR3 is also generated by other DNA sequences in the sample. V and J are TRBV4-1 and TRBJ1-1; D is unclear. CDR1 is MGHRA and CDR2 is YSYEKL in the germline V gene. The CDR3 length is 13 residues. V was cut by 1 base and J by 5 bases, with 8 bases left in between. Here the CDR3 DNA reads TGCGCCAGCAGCCAAGTTGGAGGAACTGAAGCTTTCTTT. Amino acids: CASSQVGGTEAFF.

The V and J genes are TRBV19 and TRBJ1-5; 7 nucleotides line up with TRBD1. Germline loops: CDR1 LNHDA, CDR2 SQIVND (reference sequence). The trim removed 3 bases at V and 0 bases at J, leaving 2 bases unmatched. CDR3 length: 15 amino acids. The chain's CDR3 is CASSMGTASNQPQHF. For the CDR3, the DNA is TGTGCCAGTAGTATGGGGACAGCTAGCAATCAGCCCCAGCATTTT.

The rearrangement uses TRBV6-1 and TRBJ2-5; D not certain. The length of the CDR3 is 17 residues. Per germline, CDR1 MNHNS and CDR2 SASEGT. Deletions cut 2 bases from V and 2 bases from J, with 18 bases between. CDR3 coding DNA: TGTGCCAGCAGTGAATATTTCCCCTTCGCGGAACAAGAGACCCAGTACTTC. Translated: CASSEYFPFAEQETQYF.

For the CDR3, the DNA is TGTGCCATCAGGGTCGGACCGGGAAATGAGCAGTTCTTC. This codes for CAIRVGPGNEQFF. The chain is built from TRBV10-3 and TRBJ2-1; perhaps TRBD2 as D (5 bases). The V and J ends lost 6 bases and 7 bases respectively, with 13 bases between them. CDR1 and CDR2 (germline): ENHRY, SYGVKD. The CDR3 has 13 amino acids.

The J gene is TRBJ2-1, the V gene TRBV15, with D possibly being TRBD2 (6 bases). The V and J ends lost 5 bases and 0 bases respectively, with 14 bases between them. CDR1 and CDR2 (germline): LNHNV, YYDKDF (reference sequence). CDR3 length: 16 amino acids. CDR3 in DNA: TGTGCCACCAGCCCCGGACTATCGAGCTCCTACAATGAGCAGTTCTTC. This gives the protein CATSPGLSSSYNEQFF. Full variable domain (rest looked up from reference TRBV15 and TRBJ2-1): DAMVIQNPRYQVTQFGKPVTLSCSQTLNHNVMYWYQQKSSQAPKLLFHYYDKDFNNEADTPDNFQSRRPNTSFCFLDIRSPGLGDTAMYLCATSPGLSSSYNEQFFGPGTRLTVL.

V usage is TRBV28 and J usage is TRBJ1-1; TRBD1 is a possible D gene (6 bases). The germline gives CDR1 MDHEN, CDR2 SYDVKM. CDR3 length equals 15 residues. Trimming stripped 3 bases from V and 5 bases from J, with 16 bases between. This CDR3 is CASSFGGLRGTEAFF. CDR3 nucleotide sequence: TGTGCCAGCAGTTTTGGGGGCCTAAGGGGTACTGAAGCTTTCTTT.

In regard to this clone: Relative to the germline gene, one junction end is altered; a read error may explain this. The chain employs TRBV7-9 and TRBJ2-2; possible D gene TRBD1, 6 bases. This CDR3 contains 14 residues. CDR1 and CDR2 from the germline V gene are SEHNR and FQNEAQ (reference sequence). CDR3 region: CSSSSYRETGELFF. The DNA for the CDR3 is TGTTCCAGCAGCTCTTACAGGGAAACCGGGGAGCTGTTTTTT.